This TCR beta chain was found in a study of T cell repertoires in cytomegalovirus infection (dated by TCRdb to between 2017 and 2020). Regarding the study in general: Donor HLA type was relevant to the analysis, because carriage of CMV infection together with the matching HLA type was indicated by public TCR beta signatures. The paper as a whole reports these results and caveats: In both this cohort and an independent approximately 370-donor cohort, the cumulative frequency of public TCR beta family members distinguished carriers of CMV infection plus the relevant HLA type. In the ex vivo response, HLA-C-restricted CMV-specific TCR beta clonotypes were dominant, and in two of eight donors the single most frequent clonotype came from this HLA-C-restricted group.

TCRdb lists the instrument as Illumina HiSeq 1500. In TCRdb, the public reads were trimmed at Q25 with fastp and aligned with MiXCR, with productive beta chains retained. Duplicate CDR3 protein sequences are folded into a single record with the most common DNA and genes. This sample holds fewer than 200,000 distinct CDR3 sequences; about 21% were observed only once. The top ten clones comprise about 3% of the sample. In regard to this clonotype: Its target antigen remains unknown. No per-base quality is available; no much larger clone lies one base away.

Sequencing was performed on PBMCs. This clonotype originated in a human donor in good health (CMV status not recorded). Some clones in this sample may be carry-over from other donors' samples.

The DNA reads as follows: TGTGCCAGCAGTTTAGGACTAGGGAAGAGCAATGAGCAGTTCTTC. Protein translation: CASSLGLGKSNEQFF. The chain was built from TRBV12-3 or TRBV12-4 and TRBJ2-1; D gene: possibly TRBD2, on 6 matching bases. Cut back by 1 base and 6 bases, the V and J ends lie 13 bases apart. The CDR3 goes from the cysteine to the phenylalanine over 15 residues. CDR3 DNA is the only sequence kept; it has 45 bases, read in frame from the first base.